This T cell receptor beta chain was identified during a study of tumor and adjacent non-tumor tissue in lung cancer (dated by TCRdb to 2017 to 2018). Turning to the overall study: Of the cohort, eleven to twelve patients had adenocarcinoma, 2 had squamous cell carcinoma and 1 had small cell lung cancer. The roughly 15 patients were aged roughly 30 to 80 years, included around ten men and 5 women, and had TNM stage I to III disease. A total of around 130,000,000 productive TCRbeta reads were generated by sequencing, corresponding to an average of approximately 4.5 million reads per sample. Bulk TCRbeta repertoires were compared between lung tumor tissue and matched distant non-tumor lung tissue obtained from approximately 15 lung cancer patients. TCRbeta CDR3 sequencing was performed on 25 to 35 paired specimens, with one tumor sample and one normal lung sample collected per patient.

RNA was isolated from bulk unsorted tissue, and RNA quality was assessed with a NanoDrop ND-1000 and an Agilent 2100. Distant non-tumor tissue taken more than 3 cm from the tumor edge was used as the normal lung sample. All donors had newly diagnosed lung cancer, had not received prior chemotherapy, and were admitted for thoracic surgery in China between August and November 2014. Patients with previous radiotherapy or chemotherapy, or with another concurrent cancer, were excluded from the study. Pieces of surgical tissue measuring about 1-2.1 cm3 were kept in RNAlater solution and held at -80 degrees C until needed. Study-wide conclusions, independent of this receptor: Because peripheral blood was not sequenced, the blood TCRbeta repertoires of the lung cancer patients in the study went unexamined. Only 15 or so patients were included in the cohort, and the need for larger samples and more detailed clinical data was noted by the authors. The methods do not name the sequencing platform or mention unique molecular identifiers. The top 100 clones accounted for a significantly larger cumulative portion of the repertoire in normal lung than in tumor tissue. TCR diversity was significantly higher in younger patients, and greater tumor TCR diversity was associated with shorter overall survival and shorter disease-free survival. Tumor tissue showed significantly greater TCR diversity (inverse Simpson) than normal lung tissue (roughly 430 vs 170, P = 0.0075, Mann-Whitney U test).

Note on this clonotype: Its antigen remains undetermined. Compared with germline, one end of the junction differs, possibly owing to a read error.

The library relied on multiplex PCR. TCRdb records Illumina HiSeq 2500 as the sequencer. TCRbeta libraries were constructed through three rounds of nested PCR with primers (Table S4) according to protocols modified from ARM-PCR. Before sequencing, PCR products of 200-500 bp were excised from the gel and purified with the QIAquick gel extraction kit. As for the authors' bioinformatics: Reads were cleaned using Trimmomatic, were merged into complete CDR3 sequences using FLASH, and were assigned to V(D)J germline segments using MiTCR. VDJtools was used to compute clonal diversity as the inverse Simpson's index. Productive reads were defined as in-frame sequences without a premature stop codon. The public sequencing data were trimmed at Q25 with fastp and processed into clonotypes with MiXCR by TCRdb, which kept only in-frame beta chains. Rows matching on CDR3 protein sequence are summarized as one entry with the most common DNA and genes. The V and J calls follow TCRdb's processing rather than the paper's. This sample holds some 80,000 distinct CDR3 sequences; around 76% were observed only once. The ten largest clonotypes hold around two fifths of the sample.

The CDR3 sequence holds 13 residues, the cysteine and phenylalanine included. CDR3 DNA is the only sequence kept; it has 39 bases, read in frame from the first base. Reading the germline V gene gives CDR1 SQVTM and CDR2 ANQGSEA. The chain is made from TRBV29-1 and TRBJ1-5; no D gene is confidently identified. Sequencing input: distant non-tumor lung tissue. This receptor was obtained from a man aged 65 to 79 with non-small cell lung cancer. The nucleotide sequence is TGCAGGGTTGCGCCCGGGGTGGCACAGCCCCAGCATTTT. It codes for CRVAPGVAQPQHF. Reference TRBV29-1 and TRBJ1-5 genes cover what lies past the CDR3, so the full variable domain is SAVISQKPSRDICQRGTSLTIQCQVDSQVTMMFWYRQQPGQSLTLIATANQGSEATYESGFVIDKFPISRPNLTFSTLTVSNMSPEDSSIYLCRVAPGVAQPQHFGDGTRLSIL.